The next 15 T cell receptor beta chains were all read from a single sample in a study of blood T cell repertoires in COVID-19. Sequenced by immunoSEQ multiplex PCR; TCRdb stores in-frame clones only, minus some. The sample has fewer than 300,000 clones; approximately 88% are singletons. The sequenced sample consisted of peripheral blood. The source of these receptors is a woman in her thirties with acute or convalescent COVID-19.

The CDR3 loop is CASSELSADTQYF. The DNA of the CDR3 is TGTGCCAGCAGTGAACTTTCAGCAGATACGCAGTATTTT. The chain has TRBV25-1 and TRBJ2-3; D remains ambiguous. The CDR3 runs to 13 residues. Germline V gene sequence: CDR1 MGHDK, CDR2 SYGVNS. Trimming left V 2 bases short and J 4 bases short, with 7 bases between. The variable domain in full, with the rest retrieved from reference TRBV25-1 and TRBJ2-3, is EADIYQTPRYLVIGTGKKITLECSQTMGHDKMYWYQQDPGMELHLIHYSYGVNSTEKGDLSSESTVSRIRTEHFPLTLESARPSHTSQYLCASSELSADTQYFGPGTRLTVL.

This chain links TRBV16 with TRBJ1-2, with TRBD1 matching over 11 bases. The germline V gene encodes CDR1 KGHSY and CDR2 FQNENV. This CDR3 is 13 amino acids long. V was clipped by 4 bases and J by 8 bases; unmatched bases: 3. The DNA of the CDR3 is TGTGCCAGCAGCCGGACAGGGGGCCGGGGCTACACCTTC. Translated, it gives CASSRTGGRGYTF. Drawing the rest from reference TRBV16 and TRBJ1-2, the complete variable domain is GEEVAQTPKHLVRGEGQKAKLYCAPIKGHSYVFWYQQVLKNEFKFLISFQNENVFDETGMPKERFSAKCLPNSPCSLEIQATKLEDSAVYFCASSRTGGRGYTFGSGTRLTVV.

The chain has TRBV5-1 and TRBJ2-5; a possible D gene is TRBD2 (5 bases). Germline loops: CDR1 SGHRS, CDR2 YFSETQ. Trimming took 4 bases from V and 5 from J, leaving 15 bases between them. This CDR3 contains 14 residues. The CDR3 sequence is CASSQWGSVETQYF. The CDR3 DNA sequence: TGCGCCAGCAGCCAGTGGGGTAGCGTGGAGACCCAGTACTTC.

The J gene is TRBJ2-2, the V gene TRBV5-1, with TRBD1 matching 11 bases. The CDR3 is 15 residues long. The V gene's germline CDR1 is SGHRS and CDR2 YFSETQ. Trimming removed 6 bases from V and 4 bases from J; junction bases left unmatched: 5. The CDR3 loop is CASTRGTGGTGELFF. The DNA for the CDR3 is TGCGCCAGCACCAGGGGGACAGGGGGCACCGGGGAGCTGTTTTTT.

The chain combines TRBV24-1 with TRBJ2-1; the match to TRBD1 covers 8 bases. V trimming: 4 bases; J trimming: 4 bases; junction bases outside the gene matches: 5. CDR1 KGHDR and CDR2 SFDVKD come from the germline V gene. The CDR3 consists of 15 residues. This CDR3 is CATSESQGAYNEQFF. CDR3 bases: TGTGCCACCAGTGAATCCCAGGGGGCGTACAATGAGCAGTTCTTC.

The V call is TRBV2, the J call TRBJ2-1; 9 nucleotides agree with TRBD2. The V and J ends lost 5 bases and 2 bases, in that order; junction bases with no gene match: 1. Per the germline V gene, CDR1 is SNHLY and CDR2 is FYNNEI. The CDR3 runs to 14 residues. The CDR3: CASSLAGTYNEQFF. CDR3 nucleotide sequence: TGTGCCAGCAGTCTAGCGGGGACCTACAATGAGCAGTTCTTC.

The chain combines TRBV29-1 with TRBJ2-1, with 10 bases aligning to TRBD2. Germline values: CDR1 SQVTM, CDR2 ANQGSEA. The CDR3 has 16 amino acids. V shed 0 bases and J 8 bases; nucleotides not matched to a gene: 10. CDR3 DNA sequence: TGCAGCGTTGAAGATCACCCTAGCGGGAGCTTGGATGAGCAGTTCTTC. It specifies CSVEDHPSGSLDEQFF.

This chain links TRBV9 with TRBJ2-7; no reliable D call. CDR1 and CDR2 from the germline V gene are SGDLS and YYNGEE. This CDR3 spans 17 amino acids. Trimming pared 3 bases from V and 6 bases from J, leaving 25 bases between. CDR3 loop: CASSDFVVSLVPREQYF. DNA of the CDR3: TGTGCCAGCAGCGATTTCGTAGTGAGCTTAGTCCCACGCGAGCAGTACTTC.

This clone was counted only a few times. V usage is TRBV7-9 and J usage is TRBJ2-7, with D perhaps TRBD2 (6 bases). Trimming took 1 base from V and 9 from J, leaving 7 bases between them. CDR1 is SEHNR, CDR2 FQNEAQ, per germline (reference sequence). There are 11 residues in the CDR3. CDR3 sequence: CASSLGAGQYF. The CDR3 bases are TGTGCCAGCAGCTTAGGAGCGGGGCAGTACTTC.

The V call is TRBV6-5, the J call TRBJ2-7; tentatively, D is TRBD2 (5 bases). Germline V CDR1 and CDR2: MNHEY, SVGAGI. The CDR3 is 14 residues long. Trimming stripped 2 bases from V and 4 bases from J, with 12 bases between. CDR3 protein: CASSYTYTGYEQYF. CDR3 DNA: TGTGCCAGCAGTTACACCTACACGGGATACGAGCAGTACTTC.

The chain links TRBV7-9 to TRBJ2-6; tentatively, D is TRBD1 (6 bases). V lost 5 bases to trimming and J lost 8 bases, with 13 bases between them. The CDR3 sequence is 14 residues long. From germline, CDR1 is SEHNR and CDR2 FQNEAQ (reference sequence). The CDR3 nucleotides read TGTGCCAGCAGCCCCTGGACAGTTTCCAACGTCCTGACTTTC. Its translation is CASSPWTVSNVLTF.

Comment on this clone: Different DNA sequences within this sample yield the same CDR3. J is TRBJ1-5 and V is TRBV30; 8 bases are shared with TRBD1. Germline-derived CDR1 and CDR2 are GTSNPN and SVGIG (reference sequence). The CDR3 has 15 residues. V was clipped by 1 base and J by 0 bases; unmatched bases: 2. This chain's CDR3 is CAWSGQGISNQPQHF. The CDR3 DNA follows: TGTGCCTGGAGTGGACAGGGGATTAGCAATCAGCCCCAGCATTTT.

This clone came up once. The chain has TRBV24-1 and TRBJ1-1; TRBD1 matches at 8 bases. The germline V gene encodes CDR1 KGHDR and CDR2 SFDVKD. V shed 5 bases, J shed 1 base, and the junction held 5 bases outside the gene matches. The CDR3 consists of 15 residues. CDR3 coding DNA: TGTGCCACCAGTGGGTGCGGACAGGGGAACACTGAAGCTTTCTTT. Its translation: CATSGCGQGNTEAFF.

The rearrangement uses TRBV6-6 and TRBJ1-2; tentative D call: TRBD1 (5 bases). The germline V gene has CDR1 MNHNY and CDR2 SVGAGI (reference sequence). CDR3 size: 15 residues. V was trimmed by 6 bases and J by 2 bases, leaving 16 bases between them. The CDR3 sequence: CASSGWGETNYGYTF. The CDR3 DNA reads TGTGCCAGCAGCGGGTGGGGGGAAACAAACTATGGCTACACCTTC.

V gene TRBV7-8 combines with J gene TRBJ1-6, with 7 bases matching TRBD1. CDR1 SGHVS and CDR2 FQNEAQ come from the germline V gene. Unmatched junction bases numbered 3, after V lost 5 bases and J lost 5 bases. The CDR3 runs to 14 residues. The CDR3 loop reads CASSTTGDNSPLHF. The CDR3 DNA sequence: TGTGCCAGCAGCACCACAGGGGATAATTCACCCCTCCACTTT.